This paragraph reports one T cell receptor beta chain. The length of the CDR3 is 14 residues. Germline values: CDR1 LGHNA, CDR2 YNFKEQ. V lost 4 bases and J lost 1, with 10 bases in between. The sample is drawn from a study of blood T cell repertoires in COVID-19. The wider study: PBMCs, B-cell-depleted T cells, or T cells provided the cDNA or gDNA that made up the material.

Authors' data handling: Estimation of nucleated cell counts relied on the amplification of reference gene primers. Generated by immunoSEQ multiplex PCR, the TCRdb table keeps only in-frame clones and is missing some. The V and J calls and the clone size are those of that table, but D and trimming were determined from the DNA. The sample has about 190,000 clones, 78% seen once; the top ten hold approximately 2.9%. Sequences were obtained from peripheral blood. The TCR comes from an elderly woman with active or convalescent COVID-19. The chain uses TRBV4-2 and TRBJ2-5; possibly TRBD1 for D (6 bases). The chain's CDR3 is CASSPTTGQETQYF. The CDR3 DNA sequence: TGTGCCAGCAGCCCCACGACAGGCCAAGAGACCCAGTACTTC.